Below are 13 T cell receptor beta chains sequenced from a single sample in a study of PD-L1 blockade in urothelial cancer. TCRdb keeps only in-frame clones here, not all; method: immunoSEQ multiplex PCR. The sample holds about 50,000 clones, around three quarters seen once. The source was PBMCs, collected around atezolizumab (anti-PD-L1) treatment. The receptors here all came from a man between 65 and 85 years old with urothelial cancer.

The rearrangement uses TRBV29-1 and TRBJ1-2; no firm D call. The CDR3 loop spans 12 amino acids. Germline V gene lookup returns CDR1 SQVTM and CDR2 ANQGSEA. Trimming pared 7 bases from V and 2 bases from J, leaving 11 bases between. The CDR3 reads CSAMEGNYGYTF. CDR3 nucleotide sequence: TGCAGCGCTATGGAGGGAAACTATGGCTACACCTTC. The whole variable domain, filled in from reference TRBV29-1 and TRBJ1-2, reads SAVISQKPSRDICQRGTSLTIQCQVDSQVTMMFWYRQQPGQSLTLIATANQGSEATYESGFVIDKFPISRPNLTFSTLTVSNMSPEDSSIYLCSAMEGNYGYTFGSGTRLTVV.

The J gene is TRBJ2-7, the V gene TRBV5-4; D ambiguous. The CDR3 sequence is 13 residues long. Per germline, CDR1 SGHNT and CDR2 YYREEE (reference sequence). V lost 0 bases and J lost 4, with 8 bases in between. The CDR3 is CASSLGHKYEQYF. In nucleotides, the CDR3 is TGTGCCAGCAGCTTGGGACATAAATACGAGCAGTACTTC.

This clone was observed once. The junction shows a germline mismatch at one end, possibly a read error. The CDR3 is CASSPWTGNTIYF. The CDR3, as DNA: TGTGCCAGTAGTCCCTGGACTGGGAACACCATATATTTT. The rearrangement uses TRBV19 and TRBJ1-3; D is ambiguous. Germline-derived CDR1 and CDR2 are LNHDA and SQIVND (reference sequence). CDR3 size: 13 residues. Variable domain in full (rest from reference TRBV19 and TRBJ1-3): DGGITQSPKYLFRKEGQNVTLSCEQNLNHDAMYWYRQDPGQGLRLIYYSQIVNDFQKGDIAEGYSVSREKKESFPLTVTSAQKNPTAFYLCASSPWTGNTIYFGEGSWLTVV.

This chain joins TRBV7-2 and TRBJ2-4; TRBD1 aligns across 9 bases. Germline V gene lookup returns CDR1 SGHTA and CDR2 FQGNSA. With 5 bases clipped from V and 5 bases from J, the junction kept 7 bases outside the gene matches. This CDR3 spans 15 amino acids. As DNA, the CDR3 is TGTGCCAGCAGCCTTACAGGGGGCGCCCAAAACATTCAGTACTTC. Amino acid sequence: CASSLTGGAQNIQYF.

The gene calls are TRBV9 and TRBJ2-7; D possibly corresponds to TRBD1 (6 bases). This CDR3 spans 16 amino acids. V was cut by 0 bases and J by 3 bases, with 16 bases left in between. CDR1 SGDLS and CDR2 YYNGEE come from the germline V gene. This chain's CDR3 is CASSVEGDGRYYEQYF. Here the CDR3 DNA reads TGTGCCAGCAGCGTAGAGGGGGACGGCCGGTACTACGAGCAGTACTTC. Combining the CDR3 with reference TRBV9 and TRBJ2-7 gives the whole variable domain DSGVTQTPKHLITATGQRVTLRCSPRSGDLSVYWYQQSLDQGLQFLIQYYNGEERAKGNILERFSAQQFPDLHSELNLSSLELGDSALYFCASSVEGDGRYYEQYFGPGTRLTVT.

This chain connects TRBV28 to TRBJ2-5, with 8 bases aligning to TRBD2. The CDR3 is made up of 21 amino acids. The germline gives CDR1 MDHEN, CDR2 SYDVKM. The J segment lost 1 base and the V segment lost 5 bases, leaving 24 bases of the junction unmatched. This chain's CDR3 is CASSLGSGKFPPSGLQETQYF. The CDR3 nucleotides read TGTGCCAGCAGTCTGGGTAGCGGGAAGTTTCCCCCAAGCGGGCTCCAAGAGACCCAGTACTTC.

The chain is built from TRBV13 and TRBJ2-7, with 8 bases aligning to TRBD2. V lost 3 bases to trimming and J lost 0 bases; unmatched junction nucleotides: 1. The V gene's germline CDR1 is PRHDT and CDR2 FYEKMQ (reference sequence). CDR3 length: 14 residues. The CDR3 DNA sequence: TGTGCCAGCAGCTTTAGCGGGAACTCCTACGAGCAGTACTTC. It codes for CASSFSGNSYEQYF. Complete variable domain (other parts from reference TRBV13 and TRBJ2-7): AAGVIQSPRHLIKEKRETATLKCYPIPRHDTVYWYQQGPGQDPQFLISFYEKMQSDKGSIPDRFSAQQFSDYHSELNMSSLELGDSALYFCASSFSGNSYEQYFGPGTRLTVT.

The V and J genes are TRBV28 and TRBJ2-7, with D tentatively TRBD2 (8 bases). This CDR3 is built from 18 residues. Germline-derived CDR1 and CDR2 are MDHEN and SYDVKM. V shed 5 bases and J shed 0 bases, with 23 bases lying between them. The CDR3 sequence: CASSRGGAWDRPSYEQYF. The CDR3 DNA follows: TGTGCCAGCAGTCGGGGGGGCGCTTGGGACAGACCCTCCTACGAGCAGTACTTC.

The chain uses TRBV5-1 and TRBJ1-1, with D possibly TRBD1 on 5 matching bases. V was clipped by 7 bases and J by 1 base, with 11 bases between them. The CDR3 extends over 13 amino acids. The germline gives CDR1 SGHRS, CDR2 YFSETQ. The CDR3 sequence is CASQWQGNTEAFF. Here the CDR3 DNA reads TGCGCCAGCCAATGGCAGGGGAACACTGAAGCTTTCTTT. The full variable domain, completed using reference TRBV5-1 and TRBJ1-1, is KAGVTQTPRYLIKTRGQQVTLSCSPISGHRSVSWYQQTPGQGLQFLFEYFSETQRNKGNFPGRFSGRQFSNSRSEMNVSTLELGDSALYLCASQWQGNTEAFFGQGTRLTVV.

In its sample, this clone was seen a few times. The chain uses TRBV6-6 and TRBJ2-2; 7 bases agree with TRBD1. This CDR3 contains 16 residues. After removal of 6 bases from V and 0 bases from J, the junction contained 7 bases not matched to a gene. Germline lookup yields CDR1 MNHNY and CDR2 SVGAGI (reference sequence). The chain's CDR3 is CASSQKGATNTGELFF. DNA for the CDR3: TGTGCCAGCAGCCAAAAGGGGGCCACGAACACCGGGGAGCTGTTTTTT.

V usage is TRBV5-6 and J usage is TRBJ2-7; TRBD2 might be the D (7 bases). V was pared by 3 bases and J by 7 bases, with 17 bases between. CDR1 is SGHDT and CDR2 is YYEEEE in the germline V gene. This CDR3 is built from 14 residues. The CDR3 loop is CASSWGGGRGEQYF. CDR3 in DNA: TGTGCCAGCAGCTGGGGCGGGGGCCGGGGGGAGCAGTACTTC.

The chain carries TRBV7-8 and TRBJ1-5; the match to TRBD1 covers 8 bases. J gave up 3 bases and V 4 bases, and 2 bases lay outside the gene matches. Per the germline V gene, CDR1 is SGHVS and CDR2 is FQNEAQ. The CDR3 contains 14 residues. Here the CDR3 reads CASSWDRFNQPQHF. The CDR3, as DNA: TGTGCCAGCAGCTGGGACAGGTTCAATCAGCCCCAGCATTTT.

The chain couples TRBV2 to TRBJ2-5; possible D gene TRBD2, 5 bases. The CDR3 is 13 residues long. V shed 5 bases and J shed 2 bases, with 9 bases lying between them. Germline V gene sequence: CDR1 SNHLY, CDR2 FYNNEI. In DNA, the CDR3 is TGTGCCAGCAGTAAGGACTCGCAAGAGACCCAGTACTTC. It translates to CASSKDSQETQYF.